This T cell receptor (beta chain) was sequenced for a study of post-analysis software for immune sequencing data. Overall study: The study covered relapsing-remitting, secondary progressive and progressive-relapsing courses of multiple sclerosis.

This clonotype has a single count. Its antigen is not identified. Germline assignment: CDR1 SGHRS and CDR2 YFSETQ. The CDR3 is 14 residues long. Unique molecular identifiers featured in each of the TCR beta cDNA libraries. The source material, 1 to 10 million T cells, gave rise to 510,000 or so cDNA molecules. TCRdb called the PCR reads again in MiXCR, with one record for every CDR3 protein. There are roughly 870,000 distinct CDR3 sequences in the sample; roughly 50% occur only once, and about 4.8% lies in the top ten. Study-wide points: Normalized Chao1 diversity was significantly reduced in patients versus controls. F measure showed strong co-clustering of same-batch samples. Higher frequency in patients than in controls was seen for about 5 TRBV segments, with TRBV5-6, TRBV5-1 and TRBV20-1 among them.

This receptor was obtained from a girl aged 5-17 years with multiple sclerosis. The sample was blood. The chain couples TRBV5-1 to TRBJ2-1, with D perhaps matching TRBD1 (5 bases). Matching the DNA end better, TRBJ2-7 makes the J call doubtful. CDR3 protein: CASLPQGSYNEQYF. In DNA form, the CDR3 reads TGCGCCAGCCTACCCCAGGGCTCCTACAATGAGCAGTACTTC.